This T cell receptor beta chain stems from a study of shared clonotypes between healthy human individuals. Study-level background: Each donor's CD8 memory used one plate, CD8 naive two, each CD4 subset three.

Germline lookup yields CDR1 SEHNR and CDR2 FQNEAQ (reference sequence). The CDR3 runs 15 residues. The V and J ends lost 5 bases and 5 bases, in that order; junction bases with no gene match: 6. This clone has a count of ten or more. Only in-frame clones appear in the TCRdb table, and some are missing; sequencing was by immunoSEQ multiplex PCR. Found here are 950,000 to 1,100,000 clones, 65% to 80% of them singletons; the top ten hold 1.4%. Investigators divided CD4+ cells into CD45RA+ naive and CD45RA-negative memory subsets. This TCR derives from a man between 18 and 29 years old in good health. This chain joins TRBV7-9 and TRBJ2-3, with TRBD2 matching over 11 bases. Specimen: memory CD4+ T cells sorted from blood. Regarding subset: CD45RA-negative fraction. CDR3 loop: CASSRSGRDIDTQYF. The CDR3 region has the DNA TGTGCCAGCAGCCGTAGCGGGAGGGATATAGATACGCAGTATTTT.